This passage covers 22 T cell receptor beta chains from one sample sequenced in a study of blood T cell repertoires in COVID-19. Measured with immunoSEQ multiplex PCR; TCRdb has only the in-frame clones, and not every one. In the table there are 150,000 or so clones, 82% of which are singletons. The sequencing sample was made of peripheral blood. The receptors derive from a human donor with acute or convalescent COVID-19. The donor label of this sample is uncertain.

The J gene is TRBJ2-1, the V gene TRBV7-2; 10 bases map to TRBD2. This CDR3 has 17 amino acids. The germline V gene has CDR1 SGHTA and CDR2 FQGNSA. The V segment lost 2 bases and the J segment 0 bases; nucleotides outside the gene matches: 4. This CDR3 reads CASSLFSGGSSYNEQFF. CDR3 bases: TGTGCCAGCAGCTTATTTAGCGGGGGGAGCTCCTACAATGAGCAGTTCTTC.

The CDR3 coding sequence is TGTGCCAGCAGTCGACATACGAACACTGAAGCTTTCTTT. Amino acid sequence: CASSRHTNTEAFF. The rearrangement links TRBV25-1 to TRBJ1-1, with D unresolved. CDR3 size: 13 residues. V shed 5 bases and J shed 1 base, with 8 bases lying between them. Germline CDR1 and CDR2: MGHDK and SYGVNS.

This chain joins TRBV9 and TRBJ1-4; the D gene is possibly TRBD1 (6 bases). Germline CDR1 reads SGDLS; CDR2 reads YYNGEE. Trimming took off 6 bases at V and 4 bases at J, with 13 bases between the two ends. This CDR3 region has 14 residues. The CDR3 nucleotides read TGTGCCAGCAACGAAGGGGGATATAATGAAAAACTGTTTTTT. Amino acids: CASNEGGYNEKLFF. The variable domain in full, completed from reference TRBV9 and TRBJ1-4, reads DSGVTQTPKHLITATGQRVTLRCSPRSGDLSVYWYQQSLDQGLQFLIQYYNGEERAKGNILERFSAQQFPDLHSELNLSSLELGDSALYFCASNEGGYNEKLFFGSGTQLSVL.

A single count supports this clone. This chain uses TRBV3-1 (or the pseudogene TRBV3-2) with TRBJ2-1; 11 bases are shared with TRBD2. Germline assignment: CDR1 LGHDT and CDR2 YNNKEL (reference sequence). V was pared by 1 base and J by 5 bases, with 7 bases of the junction left unmatched. This CDR3 is built from 17 residues. CDR3 amino acids: CASSQVPSGGTHNEQFF. The CDR3 DNA sequence: TGTGCCAGCAGCCAAGTGCCTAGCGGGGGGACACACAATGAGCAGTTCTTC.

The chain links TRBV5-6 to TRBJ1-1; possibly TRBD1 for D (5 bases). The V and J ends lost 0 bases and 2 bases respectively, with 17 bases between them. Germline V gene lookup returns CDR1 SGHDT and CDR2 YYEEEE. The CDR3 is 17 residues long. CDR3 amino acids: CASSLGHGQIRNTEAFF. The CDR3 DNA is TGTGCCAGCAGCTTGGGACACGGACAAATTCGTAACACTGAAGCTTTCTTT.

The V call is TRBV7-9, the J call TRBJ1-2; 8 bases map to TRBD1. Germline lookup yields CDR1 SEHNR and CDR2 FQNEAQ (reference sequence). The CDR3 is 15 amino acids. J lost 5 bases, V lost 5 bases, and 10 bases had no gene match. The DNA of the CDR3 is TGTGCCAGCAGCAGATATGGAGACAGGGGTTATGGCTACACCTTC. The encoded protein is CASSRYGDRGYGYTF.

This clone was picked up a small number of times. The chain links TRBV9 to TRBJ1-1; D remains ambiguous. Per the germline V gene, CDR1 is SGDLS and CDR2 is YYNGEE. V was pared by 4 bases and J by 0 bases, with 16 bases between. The CDR3 sequence is 16 residues long. CDR3 amino acids: CASSLSPPGMNTEAFF. For the CDR3, the DNA is TGTGCCAGCAGCCTTTCCCCGCCGGGTATGAACACTGAAGCTTTCTTT.

The chain couples TRBV5-1 to TRBJ1-1, with a weak D call TRBD1 (5 bases). Per the germline V gene, CDR1 is SGHRS and CDR2 is YFSETQ. This CDR3 is built from 15 residues. The V and J ends lost 3 bases and 0 bases respectively, with 12 bases between them. CDR3 in amino acids: CASSSTPGMNTEAFF. CDR3 nucleotide sequence: TGCGCCAGCAGCTCCACGCCAGGGATGAACACTGAAGCTTTCTTT.

This sequence joins TRBV6-2 or TRBV6-3 and TRBJ2-7; D remains ambiguous. Germline V gene lookup returns CDR1 MNHEY and CDR2 SVGEGT. CDR3 length: 11 residues. Trimming stripped 6 bases from V and 3 bases from J, with 6 bases between. DNA for the CDR3: TGTGCCAGCAGCCACAACTACGAGCAGTACTTC. Translated, it gives CASSHNYEQYF.

There are a few counts of this clone. V and J are TRBV6-5 and TRBJ1-5; 8 bases are shared with TRBD1. The V gene's germline CDR1 is MNHEY and CDR2 SVGAGI. J was trimmed by 7 bases and V by 6 bases; bases with no gene match: 8. This CDR3 spans 14 amino acids. CDR3: CASRDWTGNQPQHF. DNA of the CDR3: TGTGCCAGCAGAGATTGGACAGGGAACCAGCCCCAGCATTTT.

The chain links TRBV19 to TRBJ1-5, with TRBD1 matching over 7 bases. Germline CDR1 LNHDA, CDR2 SQIVND (reference sequence). The junction had 15 bases not matched to a gene; V was cut back by 7 bases and J by 6 bases. CDR3 length equals 16 residues. CDR3 coding DNA: TGTGCCAGTACCGGGACAGAGGCCTGGGTAGGTCAGCCCCAGCATTTT. Protein product: CASTGTEAWVGQPQHF. Complete variable domain (other parts from reference TRBV19 and TRBJ1-5): DGGITQSPKYLFRKEGQNVTLSCEQNLNHDAMYWYRQDPGQGLRLIYYSQIVNDFQKGDIAEGYSVSREKKESFPLTVTSAQKNPTAFYLCASTGTEAWVGQPQHFGDGTRLSIL.

V gene TRBV5-6 combines with J gene TRBJ1-3; 9 bases map to TRBD1. Germline assignment: CDR1 SGHDT and CDR2 YYEEEE. The CDR3 has 15 amino acids. V lost 2 bases to trimming and J lost 6 bases; unmatched junction nucleotides: 6. The chain's CDR3 is CASSFGTGFTNTIYF. The DNA of the CDR3 is TGTGCCAGCAGCTTTGGGACAGGGTTTACAAACACCATATATTTT.

In this sample, this clone turned up once. This chain links TRBV7-2 with TRBJ1-5; D uncertain. Germline V gene sequence: CDR1 SGHTA, CDR2 FQGNSA. CDR3 size: 19 residues. V lost 0 bases to trimming and J lost 2 bases, with 20 bases between them. CDR3 bases: TGTGCCAGCAGCTTAGCGGTTTGGAAGGTCGGAGTAGGCAATCAGCCCCAGCATTTT. Residues: CASSLAVWKVGVGNQPQHF.

This clone was counted once. The chain joins TRBV7-2 to TRBJ2-1; no firm D call. In germline, CDR1 is SGHTA, CDR2 FQGNSA. The CDR3 length is 15 residues. Trimming took 1 base from V and 0 from J, leaving 7 bases between them. The CDR3 protein is CASSLDVSSYNEQFF. CDR3 bases: TGTGCCAGCAGCTTAGACGTGAGCTCCTACAATGAGCAGTTCTTC.

The chain links TRBV6-5 to TRBJ1-1; D not resolved. From germline, CDR1 is MNHEY and CDR2 SVGAGI. The CDR3 runs to 16 residues. With 4 bases removed from V and 1 base from J, the gap between germline ends came to 16 bases. This CDR3 is CASSFSNGLSNTEAFF. As DNA, the CDR3 is TGTGCCAGCAGTTTCTCAAACGGACTGTCGAACACTGAAGCTTTCTTT.

This chain connects TRBV7-2 to TRBJ1-1, with a possible D match to TRBD1 (6 bases). CDR1 and CDR2 from the germline V gene are SGHTA and FQGNSA. The CDR3 spans 16 residues. V dropped 5 bases and J dropped 0 bases, with 16 bases sitting between them. The CDR3 is CASSVTRDTLNTEAFF. Written as DNA, the CDR3 is TGTGCCAGCAGCGTTACACGGGACACGTTGAACACTGAAGCTTTCTTT.

The table lists this clone with a count of one. The chain employs TRBV4-3 and TRBJ2-2, with D perhaps TRBD1 (5 bases). CDR1 and CDR2 from the germline V gene are LGHNA and YSLEER. The CDR3 contains 14 residues. With 3 bases removed from V and 3 bases from J, the gap between germline ends came to 8 bases. The CDR3 sequence is CASSQDTYTGELFF. CDR3 nucleotide sequence: TGCGCCAGCAGCCAGGACACTTACACCGGGGAGCTGTTTTTT.

The chain uses TRBV30 and TRBJ2-7; 9 positions match TRBD1. V was pared by 0 bases and J by 6 bases, with 9 bases of the junction left unmatched. Germline lookup yields CDR1 GTSNPN and CDR2 SVGIG (reference sequence). CDR3 length equals 15 residues. The CDR3 loop is CAWSVGTGPLGEQYF. The CDR3 DNA sequence: TGTGCCTGGAGTGTCGGGACAGGGCCTTTAGGCGAGCAGTACTTC.

This rearrangement joins TRBV2 to TRBJ2-2; the match to TRBD1 covers 8 bases. Unmatched junction bases numbered 3, after V lost 8 bases and J lost 1 base. CDR3 length: 14 amino acids. Germline V lookup: CDR1 SNHLY, CDR2 FYNNEI. CDR3 in amino acids: CASLTGVNTGELFF. CDR3 sequence (DNA): TGTGCCAGCCTGACAGGGGTGAACACCGGGGAGCTGTTTTTT. The whole variable domain, filled in from reference TRBV2 and TRBJ2-2, reads EPEVTQTPSHQVTQMGQEVILRCVPISNHLYFYWYRQILGQKVEFLVSFYNNEISEKSEIFDDQFSVERPDGSNFTLKIRSTKLEDSAMYFCASLTGVNTGELFFGEGSRLTVL.

The chain combines TRBV7-9 with TRBJ2-2; D is perhaps TRBD2 (6 bases). This CDR3 region has 14 residues. Germline loops: CDR1 SEHNR, CDR2 FQNEAQ (reference sequence). Between the trimmed V and J ends, which lost 3 bases and 5 bases, there was a span of 10 bases. The CDR3 is CASSFMGGTGELFF. The CDR3 nucleotides are TGTGCCAGCAGCTTTATGGGGGGAACCGGGGAGCTGTTTTTT. Combining the CDR3 with reference TRBV7-9 and TRBJ2-2 gives the whole variable domain DTGVSQNPRHKITKRGQNVTFRCDPISEHNRLYWYRQTLGQGPEFLTYFQNEAQLEKSRLLSDRFSAERPKGSFSTLEIQRTEQGDSAMYLCASSFMGGTGELFFGEGSRLTVL.

CDR3 in DNA: TGTGCCAGCAGGGTAGGGCGGGACACTGAAGCTTTCTTT. Translation gives CASRVGRDTEAFF. V and J are TRBV7-2 and TRBJ1-1; D is ambiguous. Trimming cost V 6 bases and J 3 bases, with 11 bases left between them. CDR1 is SGHTA, CDR2 FQGNSA, per germline. The CDR3 totals 13 residues.

This clone was counted a few times. This chain uses TRBV4-1 with TRBJ2-5, with 12 bases identical to TRBD2. The CDR3 runs to 18 residues. Germline V gives CDR1 MGHRA, CDR2 YSYEKL. The J segment lost 3 bases and the V segment lost 3 bases, leaving 11 bases of the junction unmatched. This chain's CDR3 is CASSQRGRSSGGEETQYF. The CDR3 DNA reads TGCGCCAGCAGCCAGAGGGGTAGATCTAGCGGGGGGGAAGAGACCCAGTACTTC.